This passage covers 28 T cell receptor beta chains from one sample sequenced in a study of blood T cell repertoires in COVID-19. The assay was immunoSEQ multiplex PCR, and TCRdb's table has in-frame clones only and misses some. This sample carries around 400,000 clones, 90% to 95% of them seen once, and the ten largest clones take roughly 0.9%. The sample comprised PBMCs or T cells enriched from blood (not recorded which). Receptors were obtained from a woman between 40 and 55 years old who had been exposed to COVID-19.

The table lists this clone with a few counts. The chain carries TRBV6-6 and TRBJ1-1, with 8 bases that match TRBD1. This CDR3 is built from 13 residues. CDR1 MNHNY and CDR2 SVGAGI come from the germline V gene (reference sequence). J lost 5 bases, V lost 6 bases, and 5 bases had no gene match. CDR3 residues: CASRPQGGTEAFF. The DNA for the CDR3 is TGTGCCAGCAGACCACAGGGGGGGACTGAAGCTTTCTTT.

The chain links TRBV6-1 to TRBJ2-1; 7 positions match TRBD1. The germline V gene encodes CDR1 MNHNS and CDR2 SASEGT. The V gene end was trimmed by 4 bases and the J gene end by 2 bases; junction bases not matched to a gene: 8. This CDR3 spans 16 amino acids. CDR3 nucleotides: TGTGCCAGCAGTGTCACACCGGGACAGACCTACAATGAGCAGTTCTTC. Its translation: CASSVTPGQTYNEQFF.

Comments on this clone: At one of its ends the junction is not consistent with the germline gene, which may arise from a read error. The chain uses TRBV7-7 and TRBJ2-1, with 7 bases aligning to TRBD1. Germline V CDR1 and CDR2: SSHAT, FNYEAQ (reference sequence). CDR3 length: 14 amino acids. The CDR3 nucleotides are TGTGCTAGCAGCTTACAGGGGTCGGGCAATGAGCAGTTCTTC. As protein: CASSLQGSGNEQFF.

The genes are TRBV7-9 and TRBJ2-7; perhaps TRBD2 as D (5 bases). Deletions cut 1 base from V and 7 bases from J, with 11 bases between. CDR1 is SEHNR, CDR2 FQNEAQ, per germline (reference sequence). This CDR3 contains 13 residues. This CDR3 is CASSLGGLGEQYF. CDR3 bases: TGTGCCAGCAGCTTAGGAGGGTTGGGGGAGCAGTACTTC.

This chain connects TRBV25-1 to TRBJ1-3, with 12 bases matching TRBD1. The CDR3 runs to 18 residues. V shed 6 bases and J 0 bases; nucleotides not matched to a gene: 9. Germline loops: CDR1 MGHDK, CDR2 SYGVNS. CDR3 nucleotide sequence: TGTGCCAGCAGGGGACAGGGGGCATTGTACCGCTCTGGAAACACCATATATTTT. Its protein product is CASRGQGALYRSGNTIYF.

The V call is TRBV24-1, the J call TRBJ1-5, with D uncertain. This CDR3 comprises 13 residues. V dropped 4 bases and J dropped 3 bases, with 6 bases sitting between them. Germline V gives CDR1 KGHDR, CDR2 SFDVKD. In DNA, the CDR3 is TGTGCCACCAGTGAGACATACAATCAGCCCCAGCATTTT. It is translated as CATSETYNQPQHF.

The chain links TRBV27 to TRBJ1-2; 8 bases line up with TRBD1. V was pared by 6 bases and J by 4 bases, with 4 bases of the junction left unmatched. CDR1 is MNHEY, CDR2 SMNVEV, per germline (reference sequence). The CDR3 covers 13 residues. The CDR3, as DNA: TGTGCCAGCAGCCGTACAGGGGGCTATGGCTACACCTTC. The encoded protein is CASSRTGGYGYTF.

The rearrangement links TRBV20-1 to TRBJ2-3; 7 nucleotides align to TRBD2. The V and J ends lost 3 bases and 1 base, in that order; junction bases with no gene match: 4. The CDR3 runs to 14 residues. Germline V gives CDR1 DFQATT, CDR2 SNEGSKA (reference sequence). In DNA, the CDR3 is TGCAGTGCTAGTCCAGCGGGGCGCACAGATACGCAGTATTTT. Its translation: CSASPAGRTDTQYF.

The chain is built from TRBV4-3 and TRBJ2-7; 12 bases align to TRBD1. CDR1 is LGHNA, CDR2 YSLEER, per germline. After removal of 3 bases from V and 9 bases from J, the junction contained 9 bases not matched to a gene. The CDR3 is made up of 15 amino acids. The CDR3 is CASSHNRDRGPRQYF. The CDR3 region has the DNA TGCGCCAGCAGCCACAATCGGGACAGGGGGCCAAGGCAGTACTTC.

The genes are TRBV18 and TRBJ1-4; 8 bases map to TRBD1. The length of the CDR3 is 16 residues. Germline CDR1 is KGHSH and CDR2 is LQKENI. V trimming: 3 bases; J trimming: 0 bases; junction bases outside the gene matches: 3. The CDR3 DNA reads as TGTGCCAGCTCACCTCACAGGGGGTCAACTAATGAAAAACTGTTTTTT. This sequence encodes CASSPHRGSTNEKLFF.

The rearrangement uses TRBV2 and TRBJ2-7; D remains unclear. V was pared by 4 bases and J by 2 bases, with 15 bases between. The CDR3 is 15 residues long. Germline lookup yields CDR1 SNHLY and CDR2 FYNNEI. The chain's CDR3 is CASSGRSAEAYEQYF. In DNA, the CDR3 is TGTGCCAGCAGTGGACGGTCTGCAGAGGCCTACGAGCAGTACTTC.

V is TRBV15 and J is TRBJ1-4, with D uncertain. CDR1 is LNHNV and CDR2 is YYDKDF in the germline V gene (reference sequence). There are 13 residues in the CDR3. V was cut by 8 bases and J by 8 bases, with 15 bases left in between. CDR3 sequence: CATSPGVNEKLFF. CDR3 nucleotides: TGTGCCACCTCGCCCGGGGTAAACGAAAAACTGTTTTTT.

The V and J genes are TRBV7-2 and TRBJ1-5; D unresolved. The CDR3 runs to 17 residues. V dropped 0 bases and J dropped 1 base, with 13 bases sitting between them. In germline, CDR1 is SGHTA, CDR2 FQGNSA. CDR3 region: CASSLATGSRSNQPQHF. The CDR3 region has the DNA TGTGCCAGCAGCTTAGCGACCGGGAGTCGAAGCAATCAGCCCCAGCATTTT. The entire variable domain, with the rest obtained from reference TRBV7-2 and TRBJ1-5, is as follows: GAGVSQSPSNKVTEKGKDVELRCDPISGHTALYWYRQSLGQGLEFLIYFQGNSAPDKSGLPSDRFSAERTGGSVSTLTIQRTQQEDSAVYLCASSLATGSRSNQPQHFGDGTRLSIL.

The chain combines TRBV18 with TRBJ1-5; no reliable D call. The CDR3 loop spans 13 amino acids. Trimming took off 2 bases at V and 7 bases at J, with 9 bases between the two ends. The V gene's germline CDR1 is KGHSH and CDR2 LQKENI. CDR3 bases: TGTGCCAGCTCACCAGGGGAGGGACAGCCCCAGCATTTT. Its protein product is CASSPGEGQPQHF.

The chain joins TRBV28 to TRBJ1-2; 8 bases are shared with TRBD1. V was clipped by 1 base and J by 4 bases; unmatched bases: 8. The CDR3 extends over 16 amino acids. CDR1 is MDHEN and CDR2 is SYDVKM in the germline V gene. The CDR3 is CASSLLSTGTGYGYTF. The CDR3 bases are TGTGCCAGCAGTTTATTGAGTACAGGGACAGGCTATGGCTACACCTTC.

The chain couples TRBV7-2 to TRBJ2-1; the match to TRBD2 covers 8 bases. The CDR3 contains 13 residues. V lost 5 bases, J lost 8 bases, and 5 bases stayed unmatched. The germline CDR1 and CDR2 sequences are SGHTA and FQGNSA. Here the CDR3 reads CASSLRLAHEQFF. The CDR3 DNA sequence: TGTGCCAGCAGCCTACGACTAGCGCATGAGCAGTTCTTC.

The chain joins TRBV7-3 to TRBJ1-6; weak D call: TRBD1 (5 bases). Germline V lookup: CDR1 SGHTA, CDR2 FQGTGA. This CDR3 contains 15 residues. V lost 5 bases, J lost 11 bases, and 19 bases lay in between. CDR3 in DNA: TGTGCCAGCAGCCCTTCGACAGCCCGGGGGGCACCCCTCCACTTT. It codes for CASSPSTARGAPLHF.

The V call is TRBV18, the J call TRBJ1-1; 12 nucleotides agree with TRBD1. Germline assignment: CDR1 KGHSH and CDR2 LQKENI. The CDR3 has 17 amino acids. The V segment lost 2 bases and the J segment 4 bases; nucleotides outside the gene matches: 8. CDR3 in amino acids: CASSPTRDRGPLTEAFF. CDR3 DNA sequence: TGTGCCAGCTCACCAACGAGGGACAGGGGGCCCCTCACTGAAGCTTTCTTT.

The chain couples TRBV5-1 to TRBJ2-3; D is ambiguous. Trimming took off 4 bases at V and 3 bases at J, with 12 bases between the two ends. This CDR3 is built from 14 residues. Per germline, CDR1 SGHRS and CDR2 YFSETQ. The CDR3 sequence: CASSLTTKTDTQYF. The CDR3 DNA reads as TGCGCCAGCAGCCTTACCACTAAGACAGATACGCAGTATTTT.

The chain combines TRBV18 with TRBJ1-6; perhaps TRBD1 as D (6 bases). The CDR3 contains 14 residues. V was clipped by 3 bases and J by 10 bases, with 13 bases between them. The germline CDR1 and CDR2 sequences are KGHSH and LQKENI. Here the CDR3 reads CASSPTQGQSPLHF. The DNA of the CDR3 is TGTGCCAGCTCACCGACACAGGGTCAATCACCCCTCCACTTT.

The rearrangement joins TRBV29-1 to TRBJ2-3; maybe TRBD1 (6 bases). CDR3 length: 14 residues. V was shortened by 4 bases and J by 5 bases, with 16 bases between the two germline ends. Germline CDR1 SQVTM, CDR2 ANQGSEA. The CDR3: CSVVLGTGRDTQYF. The CDR3 DNA follows: TGCAGCGTTGTGTTGGGCACAGGGAGAGATACGCAGTATTTT.

For this clone: Different DNA sequences within this sample yield the same CDR3. This sequence joins TRBV5-1 and TRBJ2-3, with unresolved D. CDR1 is SGHRS, CDR2 YFSETQ, per germline. CDR3 length equals 15 residues. The V gene lost 0 bases and the J gene lost 0 bases, with 8 bases spanning the gap. The CDR3 region has the DNA TGCGCCAGCAGCTTGGATGGTACTAGCACAGATACGCAGTATTTT. Translated: CASSLDGTSTDTQYF.

This clone has a single count. The chain combines TRBV29-1 with TRBJ2-3, with 9 bases fitting TRBD1. V lost 6 bases, J lost 3 bases, and 7 bases stayed unmatched. The CDR3 has 14 residues. Germline values: CDR1 SQVTM, CDR2 ANQGSEA. CDR3 coding DNA: TGCAGCGTGGACGGACAGGGGCGTACAGATACGCAGTATTTT. As protein: CSVDGQGRTDTQYF.

The gene calls are TRBV7-2 and TRBJ1-1, with TRBD1 identical over 8 bases. V dropped 5 bases and J dropped 0; count of bases not matched to a gene: 8. The CDR3 totals 16 residues. The germline CDR1 and CDR2 sequences are SGHTA and FQGNSA. The CDR3: CASSPNRDRMNTEAFF. The CDR3 coding sequence is TGTGCCAGCAGCCCAAACCGGGACAGGATGAACACTGAAGCTTTCTTT.

This clone appeared a single time. V and J are TRBV11-1 and TRBJ2-1; D gene uncertain. CDR3 length: 11 residues. CDR1 and CDR2 (germline): SGHAT, FQDESV (reference sequence). V was cut by 4 bases and J by 10 bases, with 8 bases left in between. The CDR3 DNA reads TGTGCCAGCAGCTCCCAACAGGAGCAGTTCTTC. Translated: CASSSQQEQFF.

CDR3 region: CASSTLGTGGEETQYF. In DNA, the CDR3 is TGTGCCAGTAGTACCCTGGGAACAGGGGGAGAAGAGACCCAGTACTTC. The chain carries TRBV19 and TRBJ2-5, with 8 bases that match TRBD1. The ends lost 4 bases at V and 3 bases at J; junction bases unmatched: 10. Germline V lookup: CDR1 LNHDA, CDR2 SQIVND (reference sequence). This CDR3 region has 16 residues.

The J gene is TRBJ1-5, the V gene TRBV11-3, with D maybe TRBD1 (5 bases). Per germline, CDR1 SGHNT and CDR2 YENEEA. V lost 0 bases to trimming and J lost 1 base, with 16 bases between them. CDR3 size: 18 residues. CDR3 sequence (DNA): TGTGCCAGCAGCTTAGAGAATTCCGGACATTTAAGCAATCAGCCCCAGCATTTT. Translation gives CASSLENSGHLSNQPQHF.

The chain recombines TRBV2 with TRBJ1-1; possibly TRBD1 for D (6 bases). Germline loops: CDR1 SNHLY, CDR2 FYNNEI. Trimming removed 4 bases from V and 7 bases from J, with 13 bases in between. There are 13 residues in the CDR3. Here the CDR3 reads CASSAGAGVEAFF. DNA of the CDR3: TGTGCCAGCAGTGCAGGGGCTGGGGTTGAAGCTTTCTTT.